These 3 T cell receptor beta chains originate from one sample sequenced in a study of T cell repertoires and HLA-DP antigens. These receptors have no known antigen. Repertoires were generated with immunoSEQ multiplex PCR, while TCRdb's copy carries only in-frame clones and drops some. Seen here are more than 90,000 clones, about 92% observed once, and the top ten hold about 0.25%. The sequenced sample was CD4+ T cells from PBMCs. These receptors were obtained from a woman aged 18-29 years in good health and CMV-seronegative.

V gene TRBV5-4 combines with J gene TRBJ1-1, with D unclear. The V gene lost 0 bases and the J gene lost 0 bases, with 9 bases spanning the gap. CDR3 length: 15 residues. Germline V gene lookup returns CDR1 SGHNT and CDR2 YYREEE (reference sequence). DNA of the CDR3: TGTGCCAGCAGCTTGGCGGCGGTTATGAACACTGAAGCTTTCTTT. It codes for CASSLAAVMNTEAFF.

This sequence joins TRBV5-5 and TRBJ2-3; 9 bases are shared with TRBD2. Per the germline V gene, CDR1 is SGHKS and CDR2 is YYEKEE (reference sequence). The CDR3 has 16 amino acids. Trimming at V came to 6 bases and at J to 2 bases, leaving 10 bases not matched to a gene. The CDR3: CASTPRREGPTDTQYF. CDR3 in DNA: TGTGCCAGCACACCTAGGCGGGAGGGCCCCACAGATACGCAGTATTTT.

The rearrangement links TRBV6-5 to TRBJ1-3; D is uncertain. This CDR3 contains 14 residues. The V end was cut by 2 bases, the J end by 2 bases, with 7 bases between. CDR1 is MNHEY and CDR2 is SVGAGI in the germline V gene. The CDR3 coding sequence is TGTGCCAGCAGTTACCAGACGGCTGGAAACACCATATATTTT. Residues: CASSYQTAGNTIYF.